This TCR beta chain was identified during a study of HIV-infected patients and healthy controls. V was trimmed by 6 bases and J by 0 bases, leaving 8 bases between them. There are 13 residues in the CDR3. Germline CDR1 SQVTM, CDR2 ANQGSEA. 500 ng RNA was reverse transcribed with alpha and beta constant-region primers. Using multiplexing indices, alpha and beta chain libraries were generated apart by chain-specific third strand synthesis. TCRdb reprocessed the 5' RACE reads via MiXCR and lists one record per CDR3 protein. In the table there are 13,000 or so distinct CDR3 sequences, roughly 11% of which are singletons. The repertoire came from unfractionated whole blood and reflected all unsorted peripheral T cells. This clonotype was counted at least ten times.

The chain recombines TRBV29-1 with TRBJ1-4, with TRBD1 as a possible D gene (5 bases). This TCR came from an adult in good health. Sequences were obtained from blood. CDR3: CSVQGATNEKLFF. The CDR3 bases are TGCAGCGTCCAGGGTGCAACTAATGAAAAACTGTTTTTT. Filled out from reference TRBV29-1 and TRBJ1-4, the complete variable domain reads SAVISQKPSRDICQRGTSLTIQCQVDSQVTMMFWYRQQPGQSLTLIATANQGSEATYESGFVIDKFPISRPNLTFSTLTVSNMSPEDSSIYLCSVQGATNEKLFFGSGTQLSVL.